The next 15 T cell receptor beta chains were all read from a single sample in a study of T-cell reconstitution after alpha-beta-depleted transplantation in children. Unique molecular identifiers were built into the TCRbeta library. In TCRdb, the PCR reads were re-called with MiXCR into one record per CDR3 protein. The data show 500,000 to 650,000 distinct CDR3 sequences, about an eighth seen once. The sequencing used PBMCs, mostly from graft donor cells, collected 360 days after TCRalphabeta/CD19-depleted stem cell transplant. These receptors all come from a male patient younger than 18 who had a stem cell transplant for acute myeloid leukemia, so the T cells may come from the graft donor.

This clonotype was seen only a few times. The chain has TRBV4-3 and TRBJ2-7; 8 positions agree with TRBD1. This CDR3 is 14 amino acids long. Germline-derived CDR1 and CDR2 are LGHNA and YSLEER. V trimming: 4 bases; J trimming: 1 base; junction bases outside the gene matches: 3. CDR3 in amino acids: CASSPTGASYEQYF. DNA of the CDR3: TGCGCCAGCAGCCCGACAGGGGCTTCCTACGAGCAGTACTTC.

The chain carries TRBV7-3 and TRBJ2-5, with 7 bases lining up with TRBD2. The CDR3 runs 16 residues. Germline CDR1 SGHTA, CDR2 FQGTGA. V gave up 5 bases and J gave up 4 bases; unmatched junction bases: 13. The CDR3 loop is CASSPYGTTHGETQYF. CDR3 DNA: TGTGCCAGCAGCCCGTACGGGACTACCCACGGAGAGACCCAGTACTTC. The full variable domain, with the rest looked up from reference TRBV7-3 and TRBJ2-5, is GAGVSQTPSNKVTEKGKYVELRCDPISGHTALYWYRQSLGQGPEFLIYFQGTGAADDSGLPNDRFFAVRPEGSVSTLKIQRTERGDSAVYLCASSPYGTTHGETQYFGPGTRLLVL.

J is TRBJ2-3 and V is TRBV6-1; 9 positions match TRBD2. CDR1 MNHNS and CDR2 SASEGT come from the germline V gene. The CDR3 runs to 14 residues. V shed 8 bases, J shed 8 bases, and the junction held 11 bases outside the gene matches. CDR3 protein: CASGTAGGLGTQYF. As DNA, the CDR3 is TGTGCCAGCGGAACAGCGGGAGGACTGGGTACGCAGTATTTT.

The chain has TRBV15 and TRBJ2-7, with 8 bases fitting TRBD1. CDR3 length: 14 residues. Losses at the gene ends were 8 bases for V and 2 bases for J; bases not matched to a gene: 8. From germline, CDR1 is LNHNV and CDR2 YYDKDF (reference sequence). The CDR3 protein is CATGFGTGAYEQYF. The CDR3 nucleotides read TGTGCCACCGGTTTCGGGACAGGAGCCTACGAGCAGTACTTC.

This clonotype has more than one count but fewer than ten. The CDR3 nucleotides are TGCAGTGCTAGAGAGGGGACAGGGGCCGGGGAGCTGTTTTTT. The encoded protein is CSAREGTGAGELFF. V gene TRBV20-1 combines with J gene TRBJ2-2; 10 nucleotides agree with TRBD1. V gave up 0 bases and J gave up 6 bases; unmatched junction bases: 1. CDR1 DFQATT and CDR2 SNEGSKA come from the germline V gene (reference sequence). The CDR3 runs 14 residues.

This clonotype appeared a few times. The chain's CDR3 is CASSQAVNTEAFF. CDR3 sequence (DNA): TGCGCCAGCAGCCAGGCGGTAAACACTGAAGCTTTCTTT. The chain couples TRBV5-1 to TRBJ1-1; D not certain. Trimming stripped 4 bases from V and 2 bases from J, with 9 bases between. Germline V lookup: CDR1 SGHRS, CDR2 YFSETQ. This CDR3 contains 13 residues.

With regard to this clonotype: This may arise from a read error, as a much more abundant clone is one base away. The rearrangement links TRBV9 to TRBJ2-7, with TRBD1 matching 8 bases. Germline V gives CDR1 SGDLS, CDR2 YYNGEE. The CDR3 is made up of 13 amino acids. The DNA of the CDR3 is TGTGTCAGCAGCATTACAGGGGGGTACGAGCAGTACTTC. It specifies CVSSITGGYEQYF.

The gene calls are TRBV7-9 and TRBJ2-5; TRBD1 matches 10 bases. Germline CDR1 is SEHNR and CDR2 is FQNEAQ (reference sequence). J gave up 5 bases and V 5 bases, and 5 bases lay outside the gene matches. This CDR3 is built from 14 residues. The CDR3: CASSGDRGSETQYF. As DNA, the CDR3 is TGTGCCAGCAGCGGGGACAGGGGATCGGAGACCCAGTACTTC.

V is TRBV6-2 or TRBV6-3 and J is TRBJ2-5; 15 bases map to TRBD2. In germline, CDR1 is MNHEY, CDR2 SVGEGT. The length of the CDR3 is 16 residues. Trimming at V came to 8 bases and at J to 4 bases, leaving 8 bases not matched to a gene. The CDR3 DNA sequence: TGTGCCAGCTTCTGGACTAGCGGGAGGGCGATAGAGACCCAGTACTTC. The encoded protein is CASFWTSGRAIETQYF.

This clonotype came up a few times. V usage is TRBV9 and J usage is TRBJ2-2; D tentatively reads TRBD1 or TRBD2 (5 bases each). Deletions cut 2 bases from V and 8 bases from J, with 16 bases between. This CDR3 is built from 15 residues. CDR1 and CDR2 from the germline V gene are SGDLS and YYNGEE. CDR3 bases: TGTGCCAGCAGCGTGCGGCCGGGGCCCGAGGGGGAGCTGTTTTTT. It yields the protein CASSVRPGPEGELFF.

The sample holds many counts of this clonotype. The chain carries TRBV28 and TRBJ2-3; TRBD2 aligns across 10 bases. The CDR3 is made up of 21 amino acids. Unmatched junction bases numbered 25, after V lost 7 bases and J lost 3 bases. CDR1 and CDR2 from the germline V gene are MDHEN and SYDVKM. The CDR3 reads CASNSWEFKEAGGKQTDTQYF. The CDR3 DNA sequence: TGTGCCAGCAATTCATGGGAGTTTAAGGAAGCGGGAGGGAAACAAACAGATACGCAGTATTTT.

The rearrangement links TRBV28 to TRBJ2-5; 9 nucleotides match TRBD1. Per the germline V gene, CDR1 is MDHEN and CDR2 is SYDVKM. This CDR3 spans 15 amino acids. Germline trimming cut 7 bases from V and 5 bases from J; bases unmatched to any gene: 11. In DNA form, the CDR3 reads TGTGCCAGCACCAAGGGGACAGGGATTTACGAGACCCAGTACTTC. Protein sequence: CASTKGTGIYETQYF. Full variable domain (remainder filled in from reference TRBV28 and TRBJ2-5): DVKVTQSSRYLVKRTGEKVFLECVQDMDHENMFWYRQDPGLGLRLIYFSYDVKMKEKGDIPEGYSVSREKKERFSLILESASTNQTSMYLCASTKGTGIYETQYFGPGTRLLVL.

This clonotype showed up just a few times. This sequence joins TRBV20-1 and TRBJ1-6; D not resolved. The germline V gene has CDR1 DFQATT and CDR2 SNEGSKA (reference sequence). Trimming took 1 base from V and 0 from J, leaving 10 bases between them. The CDR3 spans 16 residues. CDR3 DNA sequence: TGCAGTGCTAGAGTCGCAGTTAGCTCCTATAATTCACCCCTCCACTTT. It codes for CSARVAVSSYNSPLHF.

This clonotype appeared a few times. This chain uses TRBV5-1 with TRBJ2-3, with D perhaps TRBD1 (6 bases). V dropped 2 bases and J dropped 7 bases, with 11 bases sitting between them. In germline, CDR1 is SGHRS, CDR2 YFSETQ. The CDR3 is 13 residues long. DNA for the CDR3: TGCGCCAGCAGCTTCAAGGGGGAAAATACGCAGTATTTT. As protein: CASSFKGENTQYF.

In this sample, this clonotype turned up a few times. The chain couples TRBV6-1 to TRBJ2-2; D is undetermined. The CDR3 spans 19 residues. Germline CDR1 is MNHNS and CDR2 is SASEGT. V dropped 4 bases and J dropped 0 bases, with 21 bases sitting between them. CDR3: CASSADWIAHTTNTGELFF. As DNA, the CDR3 is TGTGCCAGCAGTGCCGACTGGATAGCACATACTACGAACACCGGGGAGCTGTTTTTT.